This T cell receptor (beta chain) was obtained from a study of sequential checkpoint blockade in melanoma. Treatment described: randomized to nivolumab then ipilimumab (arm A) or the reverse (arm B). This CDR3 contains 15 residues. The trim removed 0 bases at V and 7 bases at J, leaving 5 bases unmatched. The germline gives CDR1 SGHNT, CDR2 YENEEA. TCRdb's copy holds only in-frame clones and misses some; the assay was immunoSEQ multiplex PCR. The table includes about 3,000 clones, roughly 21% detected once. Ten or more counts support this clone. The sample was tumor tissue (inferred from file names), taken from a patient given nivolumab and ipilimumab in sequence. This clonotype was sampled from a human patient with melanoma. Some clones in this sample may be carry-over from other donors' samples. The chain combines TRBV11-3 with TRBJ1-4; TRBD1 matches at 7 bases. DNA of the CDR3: TGTGCCAGCAGCTTAGAGGGGACAGATGTTGAAAAACTGTTTTTT. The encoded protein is CASSLEGTDVEKLFF.